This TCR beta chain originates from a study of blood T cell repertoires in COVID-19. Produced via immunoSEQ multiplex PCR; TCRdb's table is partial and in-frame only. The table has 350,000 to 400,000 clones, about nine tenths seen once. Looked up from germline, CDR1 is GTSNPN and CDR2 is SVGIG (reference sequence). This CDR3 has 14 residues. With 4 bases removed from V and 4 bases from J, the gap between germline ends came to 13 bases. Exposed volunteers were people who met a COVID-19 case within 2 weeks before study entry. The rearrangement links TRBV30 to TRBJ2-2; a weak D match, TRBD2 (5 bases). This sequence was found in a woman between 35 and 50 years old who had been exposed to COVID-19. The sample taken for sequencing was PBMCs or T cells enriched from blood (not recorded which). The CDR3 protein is CAWKEGQLTGELFF. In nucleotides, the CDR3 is TGTGCCTGGAAAGAGGGTCAGCTCACCGGGGAGCTGTTTTTT. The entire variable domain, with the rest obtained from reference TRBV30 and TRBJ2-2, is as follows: SQTIHQWPATLVQPVGSPLSLECTVEGTSNPNLYWYRQAAGRGLQLLFYSVGIGQISSEVPQNLSASRPQDRQFILSSKKLLLSDSGFYLCAWKEGQLTGELFFGEGSRLTVL.